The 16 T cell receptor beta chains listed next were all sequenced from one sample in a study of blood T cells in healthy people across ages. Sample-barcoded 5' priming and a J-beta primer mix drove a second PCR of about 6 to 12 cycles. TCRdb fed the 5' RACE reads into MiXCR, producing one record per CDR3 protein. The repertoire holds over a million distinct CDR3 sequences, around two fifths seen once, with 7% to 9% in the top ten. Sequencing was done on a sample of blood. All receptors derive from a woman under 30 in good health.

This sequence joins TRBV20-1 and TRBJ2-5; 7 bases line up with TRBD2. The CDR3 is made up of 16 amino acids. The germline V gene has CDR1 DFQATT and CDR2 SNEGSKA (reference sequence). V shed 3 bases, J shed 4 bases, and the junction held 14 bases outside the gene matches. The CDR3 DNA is TGCAGTGCTAGTGTGATGGGGGGGATGGGGATAGAGACCCAGTACTTC. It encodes CSASVMGGMGIETQYF.

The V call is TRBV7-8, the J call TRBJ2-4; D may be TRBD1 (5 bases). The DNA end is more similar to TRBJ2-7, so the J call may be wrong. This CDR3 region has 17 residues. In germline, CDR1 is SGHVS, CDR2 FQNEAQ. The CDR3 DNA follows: TGTGCCAGCAGCTCTCCAACTACAGGCCCTCTTCCCTACGAGCAGTACTTC. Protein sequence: CASSSPTTGPLPYEQYF.

CDR3 amino acids: CASSLTGDQYF. CDR3 DNA sequence: TGTGCCAGCAGCTTAACAGGGGACCAGTACTTC. V usage is TRBV7-9 and J usage is TRBJ2-5; 7 bases fit TRBD1. Germline CDR1 reads SEHNR; CDR2 reads FQNEAQ (reference sequence). After removal of 2 bases from V and 10 bases from J, the junction contained 1 base not matched to a gene. This CDR3 has 11 amino acids.

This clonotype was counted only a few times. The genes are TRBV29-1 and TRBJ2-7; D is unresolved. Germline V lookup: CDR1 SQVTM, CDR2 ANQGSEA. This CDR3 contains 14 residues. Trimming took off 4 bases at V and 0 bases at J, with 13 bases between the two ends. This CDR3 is CSVGSAGNSYEQYF. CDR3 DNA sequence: TGCAGCGTTGGGTCGGCAGGAAACTCCTACGAGCAGTACTTC.

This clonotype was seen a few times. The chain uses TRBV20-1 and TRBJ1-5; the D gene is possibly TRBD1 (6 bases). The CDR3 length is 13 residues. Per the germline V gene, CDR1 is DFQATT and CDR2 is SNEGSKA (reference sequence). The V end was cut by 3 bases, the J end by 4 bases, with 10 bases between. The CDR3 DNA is TGCAGTGCTAGGGACAGTGGAAATCAGCCCCAGCATTTT. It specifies CSARDSGNQPQHF.

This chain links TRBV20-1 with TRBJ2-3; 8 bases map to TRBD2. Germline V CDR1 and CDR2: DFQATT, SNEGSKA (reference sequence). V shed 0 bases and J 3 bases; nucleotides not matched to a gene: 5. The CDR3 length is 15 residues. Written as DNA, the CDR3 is TGCAGTGCTAGAGAGACTAGCGTTGAAACAGATACGCAGTATTTT. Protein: CSARETSVETDTQYF.

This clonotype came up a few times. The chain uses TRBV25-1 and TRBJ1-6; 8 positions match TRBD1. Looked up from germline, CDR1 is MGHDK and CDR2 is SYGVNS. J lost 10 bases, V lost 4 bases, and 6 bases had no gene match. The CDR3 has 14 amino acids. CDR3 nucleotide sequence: TGTGCCAGCAGTGGAGGACAGGGACTGTCACCCCTCCACTTT. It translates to CASSGGQGLSPLHF. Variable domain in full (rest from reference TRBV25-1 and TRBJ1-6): EADIYQTPRYLVIGTGKKITLECSQTMGHDKMYWYQQDPGMELHLIHYSYGVNSTEKGDLSSESTVSRIRTEHFPLTLESARPSHTSQYLCASSGGQGLSPLHFGNGTRLTVT.

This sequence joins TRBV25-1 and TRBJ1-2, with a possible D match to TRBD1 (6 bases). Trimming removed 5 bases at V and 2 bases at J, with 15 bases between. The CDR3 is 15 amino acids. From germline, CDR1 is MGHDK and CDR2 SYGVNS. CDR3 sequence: CASSRGGQVNYGYTF. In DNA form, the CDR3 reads TGTGCCAGCAGTCGTGGGGGGCAGGTCAACTATGGCTACACCTTC.

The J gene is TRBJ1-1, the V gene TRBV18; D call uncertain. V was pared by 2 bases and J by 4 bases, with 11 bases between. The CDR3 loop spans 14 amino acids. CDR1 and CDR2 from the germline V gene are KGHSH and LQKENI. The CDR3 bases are TGTGCCAGCTCACCAGAAACGGCAAGCACTGAAGCTTTCTTT. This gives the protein CASSPETASTEAFF.

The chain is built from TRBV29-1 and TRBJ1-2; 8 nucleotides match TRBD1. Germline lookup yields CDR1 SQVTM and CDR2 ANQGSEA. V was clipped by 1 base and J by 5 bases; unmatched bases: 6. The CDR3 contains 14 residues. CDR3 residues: CSVEGGTGDYGYTF. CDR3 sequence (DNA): TGCAGCGTTGAAGGGGGGACAGGTGATTATGGCTACACCTTC.

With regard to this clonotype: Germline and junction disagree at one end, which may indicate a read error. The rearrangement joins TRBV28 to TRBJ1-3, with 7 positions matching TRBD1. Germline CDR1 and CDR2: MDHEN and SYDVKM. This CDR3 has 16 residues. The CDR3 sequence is CASSPLWTGSGTTIYF. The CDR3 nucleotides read TGTGCCAGCAGTCCTCTATGGACAGGCTCTGGAACCACCATATATTTT.

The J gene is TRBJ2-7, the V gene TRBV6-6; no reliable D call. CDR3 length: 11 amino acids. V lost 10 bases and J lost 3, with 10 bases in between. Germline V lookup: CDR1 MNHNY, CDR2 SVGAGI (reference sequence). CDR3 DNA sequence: TGTGCCACCCTCTGGAGCTACGAGCAGTACTTC. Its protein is CATLWSYEQYF.

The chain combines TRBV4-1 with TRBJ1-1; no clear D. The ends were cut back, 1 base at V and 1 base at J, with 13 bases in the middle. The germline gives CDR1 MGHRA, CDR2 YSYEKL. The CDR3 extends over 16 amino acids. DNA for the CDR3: TGCGCCAGCAGCCAAGTGTCTAACCCCTCGAACACTGAAGCTTTCTTT. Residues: CASSQVSNPSNTEAFF.

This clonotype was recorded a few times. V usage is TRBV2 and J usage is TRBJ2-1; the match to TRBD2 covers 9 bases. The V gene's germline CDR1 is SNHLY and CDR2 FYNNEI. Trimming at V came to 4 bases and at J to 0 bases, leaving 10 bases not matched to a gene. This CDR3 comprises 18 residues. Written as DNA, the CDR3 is TGTGCCAGCAGTGGGGAGCCGAGCGGGAGGAGCTCCTACAATGAGCAGTTCTTC. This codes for CASSGEPSGRSSYNEQFF.

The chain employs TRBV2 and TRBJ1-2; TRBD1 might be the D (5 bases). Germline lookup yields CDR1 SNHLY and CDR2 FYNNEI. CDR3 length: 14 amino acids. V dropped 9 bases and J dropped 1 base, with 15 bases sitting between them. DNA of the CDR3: TGTGCCAGTACGGACAAAAGATATAACTATGGCTACACCTTC. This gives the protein CASTDKRYNYGYTF.

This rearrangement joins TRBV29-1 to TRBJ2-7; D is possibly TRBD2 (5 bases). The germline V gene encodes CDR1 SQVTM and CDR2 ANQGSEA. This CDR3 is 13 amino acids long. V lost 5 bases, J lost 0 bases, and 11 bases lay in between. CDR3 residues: CSVRVTSSYEQYF. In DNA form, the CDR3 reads TGCAGCGTTCGGGTCACTAGCTCCTACGAGCAGTACTTC.